This T cell receptor (beta chain) emerged from a study of blood T cells in healthy people across ages. This clonotype was observed a handful of times. Per germline, CDR1 DFQATT and CDR2 SNEGSKA (reference sequence). The CDR3 loop spans 12 amino acids. A second PCR of about 6 to 12 cycles used a sample-barcoded 5' primer and a J-beta primer mix. In TCRdb, the 5' RACE reads were re-called with MiXCR into one record per CDR3 protein. The sample has 1.8 million or so distinct CDR3 sequences; 30% to 40% are singletons. The sample was blood. The genes are TRBV20-1 and TRBJ2-1; 8 bases agree with TRBD1. The sequence came from a human donor in good health. The CDR3 coding sequence is TGCAGCCACAGGGGGACCTACAATGAGCAGTTCTTC. This encodes CSHRGTYNEQFF.